This entry describes one TCR beta chain. The antigen is undetermined. This sample is part of a study of T cells in localized non-small cell lung cancer. Overall study findings and caveats: Adjacent lung exhibited a median of approximately 50 among the 100 most abundant tumor clones. It was uninvolved adjacent lung that showed the highest T cell clonality, exceeding tumor.

Trimming at V came to 6 bases and at J to 0 bases, leaving 11 bases not matched to a gene. CDR1 and CDR2 from the germline V gene are SGHDN and FVKESK. The CDR3 totals 17 residues. The method was immunoSEQ multiplex PCR; TCRdb's version includes in-frame clones alone and lacks a portion of them. This sample has some 2,200 clones, with around 28% found just once. V usage is TRBV14 and J usage is TRBJ1-5; 7 bases agree with TRBD1. Sequencing was performed on lung tumor tissue, taken before any cancer treatment. The sequence came from a man aged 40-75 years with stage III squamous cell lung carcinoma. The CDR3 region is CASRIRPQGDSNQPQHF. The CDR3 nucleotides are TGTGCCAGCAGGATTCGCCCCCAGGGGGATAGCAATCAGCCCCAGCATTTT.